These T cell receptor beta chains were read from a single sample in a study of blood T cell repertoires in COVID-19. Only in-frame clones appear in the TCRdb table, and some are missing; sequencing was by immunoSEQ multiplex PCR. Of a few hundred thousand clones listed, around 90% are singletons. Sequencing input: peripheral blood. These receptors originate from a man younger than 30 with active or convalescent COVID-19. The CDR3 runs from the conserved cysteine through the conserved F or W. D genes are given only for firm matches.

v_call	d_call	j_call	cdr3_aa
TRBV13	TRBD1	TRBJ1-4	CATGTGNEKLFF
TRBV18	TRBD1	TRBJ2-3	CASSPGTGVSPDTQYF
TRBV18	NA	TRBJ1-4	CASSRQSGANEKLFF
TRBV19	NA	TRBJ2-7	CASSPMTLTYEQYF
TRBV29-1	NA	TRBJ2-7	CSVETGISEQYF
TRBV5-6	TRBD2	TRBJ2-1	CASSRGLAGGPEAYNEQFF
TRBV27	TRBD2	TRBJ2-1	CASVAGGYNEQFF
TRBV5-4	TRBD2	TRBJ2-5	CASSSTERGETQYF
TRBV15	NA	TRBJ1-5	CATSHLYSNQPQHF
TRBV7-9	NA	TRBJ1-1	CASSLNSLNTEAFF
TRBV5-6	NA	TRBJ1-2	CASSLRAGRIYGYTF
TRBV5-1	TRBD2	TRBJ2-1	CASIKLAGGSRSHEQFF
TRBV3-1/TRBV3-2	NA	TRBJ2-7	CASSKGGGGGSYEQYF
TRBV5-1	NA	TRBJ1-5	CASSLTGDFPNQPQHF
TRBV7-9	TRBD1	TRBJ1-1	CASSLQGTANTEAFF
TRBV19	NA	TRBJ1-2	CASSYEQGSYTF
TRBV7-8	NA	TRBJ2-1	CASSLWRQISYNEQFF
TRBV5-1	TRBD2	TRBJ2-5	CASSLGLAEEETQYF
TRBV9	TRBD2	TRBJ2-3	CASSVATSGGGGTDTQYF
TRBV6-5	NA	TRBJ2-7	CASSYSSSPGFYEQYF
TRBV19	NA	TRBJ1-3	CASSMGSWESSGNTIYF
TRBV6-2/TRBV6-3	NA	TRBJ2-7	CASSYGLQNYEQYF
TRBV6-5	NA	TRBJ1-4	CASRPDRREKLFF
TRBV5-1	NA	TRBJ2-5	CASSFPRSAPLEETQYF
TRBV18	TRBD2	TRBJ2-3	CASSPGGDTQYF
TRBV6-5	TRBD1	TRBJ1-5	CASSPWDRGVQPQHF
TRBV14	NA	TRBJ2-2	CASSQEAEEFRELFF
TRBV28	NA	TRBJ2-5	CASSLVPLSKRETQYF
TRBV3-1/TRBV3-2	NA	TRBJ1-2	CASGSRQTAYGYTF
TRBV3-1/TRBV3-2	TRBD1	TRBJ2-2	CASSPQGAGELFF
TRBV10-3	TRBD1	TRBJ2-7	CAISEGDSVGEQYF
TRBV29-1	NA	TRBJ1-2	CSDATVYGYTF
TRBV5-4	TRBD2	TRBJ2-2	CASSKPGGGANTGELFF
TRBV9	NA	TRBJ2-2	CASSLLFQGPGELFF
TRBV11-2	TRBD2	TRBJ2-3	CASSSLAGLSTDTQYF
TRBV11-2	TRBD2	TRBJ2-3	CASSTTSGGHRDTQYF
TRBV11-2	TRBD2	TRBJ2-3	CASSLGGTSGSTDTQYF
TRBV5-4	NA	TRBJ2-3	CASSLGARAGSDTQYF
TRBV5-6	TRBD1	TRBJ2-7	CASSLSGQGIYEQYF
TRBV5-5	NA	TRBJ1-2	CASSLSSDSYSNYGYTF
TRBV5-1	TRBD1	TRBJ1-1	CASSLGTGVATEAFF
TRBV5-1	NA	TRBJ1-1	CASRVDRQNTEAFF
TRBV19	NA	TRBJ2-1	CASSILNEQFF
TRBV4-1	NA	TRBJ1-1	CASSQGGNTEAFF
TRBV2	TRBD1	TRBJ1-5	CASRKGQGGNQPQHF
TRBV13	NA	TRBJ2-3	CASSLARQVVNTQYF
TRBV5-1	NA	TRBJ2-2	CASSLGTVNTGELFF
TRBV10-1	NA	TRBJ1-4	CASAGLIRRRHNEKLFF
TRBV28	NA	TRBJ2-7	CAIRAGVAYEQYF
TRBV2	NA	TRBJ1-6	CASSVGWSGDSPLHF
TRBV27	TRBD1	TRBJ2-3	CASNNRTGGSDTQYF
TRBV5-1	NA	TRBJ1-2	CASSSVSGGRDYGYTF
TRBV10-1	NA	TRBJ2-2	CASGDSNTGELFF
TRBV27	TRBD2	TRBJ2-1	CASSPSGREQFF
TRBV18	NA	TRBJ1-4	CASSPTEAPPTNEKLFF